This is a list of T cell receptor beta chains from one sample in a study of blood T cells in healthy people across ages. TCRdb reprocessed the 5' RACE reads via MiXCR and lists one record per CDR3 protein. The table records 1.2 million to 1.5 million distinct CDR3 sequences, approximately 59% of them present only once. Sequences were obtained from blood. All receptors derive from a man in his late teens or twenties in good health. CDR3s leave out the opening cysteine and the closing phenylalanine or tryptophan.

cdr3_length,v_call,cdr3_aa
11,TRBV12-3/TRBV12-4,ASRGRSYNEQF
14,TRBV6-5,ASSYTVDRLDTEAF
11,TRBV27,ASSYQTDYEQF
15,TRBV6-2/TRBV6-3,ASSYSSLPGGFETQY
13,TRBV12-3/TRBV12-4,ASSLGITGANVLT
12,TRBV9,ASSVVANTGELF
13,TRBV4-2,ASSRGLTMNTEAF
12,TRBV7-9,ASSLARQKNERF
12,TRBV5-1,ASSFGQSTDTQY
13,TRBV11-2,ASSLEEVAYNEQF
12,TRBV29-1,SVGTPNSYNEQF
13,TRBV4-3,ASSQAGGPGETQY
13,TRBV4-3,ASSLRGSLYNEQF
13,TRBV5-1,ASSWTRTASYEQY
13,TRBV20-1,SARPRDPVYTEAF
12,TRBV20-1,SAPIRGGTDTQY
13,TRBV7-9,ASSLSGHPPYEQY
13,TRBV5-1,ASSLKAGAYNEQF
16,TRBV27,ASSFYGRQGPANYGYT
11,TRBV29-1,SVEEAKKDEQY
13,TRBV18,ASSPSGREPYEQY
15,TRBV7-9,ASSLEGTGANAYEQY
15,TRBV23-1,ASSQSTRGGGNQPQH
13,TRBV27,ASSYVTGGSYEQY
12,TRBV27,ASSFQVPPETQY
10,TRBV29-1,SVVLQGFEQF
16,TRBV11-2,ASSLGSLQGDTNQPQH
13,TRBV4-1,ASSQDNSVSYEQY
12,TRBV20-1,SASTGRAKNIQY
13,TRBV7-9,ASSYRTSGFYEQY
13,TRBV15,ATSRAGFKRYGYT
13,TRBV24-1,ATSDPARDWNEQF
16,TRBV7-8,ASSPFRAQLAGLNEQY
14,TRBV12-3/TRBV12-4,ASSFGVDRGYNEQF
13,TRBV10-3,AISESGTGLYEQY
12,TRBV7-2,AGSLGPSSYEQY
13,TRBV2,ASSELADSSYEQY
9,TRBV12-5,ASGPKGGYT
11,TRBV29-1,SVVDWSTDTQY
13,TRBV12-3/TRBV12-4,ASSFAGGGTGELF
15,TRBV10-3,AISESPSGANTGELF
17,TRBV20-1,SARDRYQAGTRSTDTQY
14,TRBV5-1,ASSLGAGGMAYEQY
11,TRBV10-3,AISGTSVYEQY
10,TRBV12-3/TRBV12-4,ASTPTGETQY
13,TRBV28,ASSLGGTVYTEAF
14,TRBV4-1,ASSQEGRGSTDTQY
11,TRBV10-3,AIRQEDNSPLH
12,TRBV27,ASSYGQDNSPLH
15,TRBV20-1,SASPGQGARDAYEQY
12,TRBV12-3/TRBV12-4,ASSHSGANTEQF
12,TRBV25-1,ASSASSSWNEQY
14,TRBV7-6,ASSYLSGLSTDTQY
12,TRBV27,ASSKQNINEKLF